A single sample gave rise to the 5 T cell receptor beta chains below, sequenced in a study of blood T cell repertoires in COVID-19. Using immunoSEQ multiplex PCR, the repertoire was profiled, and TCRdb retains in-frame clones only, with some absent. There are approximately 220,000 clones in the sample; about 83% occur only once, and 3.6% lies in the top ten. Sequenced input: PBMCs or T cells enriched from blood (not recorded which). Receptors originate from a woman aged 40 to 55 who had been exposed to COVID-19.

The CDR3 spells CASSRDREGNTEAFF. For the CDR3, the DNA is TGTGCCAGCAGTCGGGATCGCGAAGGGAACACTGAAGCTTTCTTT. V is TRBV2 and J is TRBJ1-1; D gene uncertain. CDR3 length: 15 residues. V shed 5 bases and J shed 1 base, with 14 bases lying between them. CDR1 and CDR2 (germline): SNHLY, FYNNEI.

The chain has TRBV5-8 and TRBJ1-5; 7 nucleotides align to TRBD1. CDR1 is SGHTS, CDR2 YDEGEE, per germline. With 4 bases clipped from V and 0 bases from J, the junction kept 10 bases outside the gene matches. The length of the CDR3 is 17 residues. CDR3 amino acids: CASSLSPGTDSNQPQHF. The CDR3 DNA is TGTGCCAGCAGCCTCTCGCCCGGGACAGATAGCAATCAGCCCCAGCATTTT.

The V and J genes are TRBV14 and TRBJ1-5, with a possible D match to TRBD1 (5 bases). Germline V gene data show CDR1 as SGHDN and CDR2 as FVKESK. V lost 0 bases, J lost 4 bases, and 13 bases lay in between. There are 16 residues in the CDR3. Here the CDR3 reads CASSQEQAGLNQPQHF. CDR3 coding DNA: TGTGCCAGCAGCCAAGAGCAGGCAGGGCTAAATCAGCCCCAGCATTTT.

This chain connects TRBV10-3 to TRBJ2-2; TRBD1 matches 9 bases. Germline CDR1 is ENHRY and CDR2 is SYGVKD. CDR3 length: 15 amino acids. V dropped 6 bases and J dropped 6; count of bases not matched to a gene: 8. The DNA for the CDR3 is TGTGCCATCAGGCGACAGGGGGTTATTCCCGGGGAGCTGTTTTTT. This gives the protein CAIRRQGVIPGELFF.

The rearrangement joins TRBV9 to TRBJ2-1; 10 nucleotides align to TRBD2. The V gene's germline CDR1 is SGDLS and CDR2 YYNGEE. With V trimmed by 0 bases and J by 0 bases, 9 bases remained unmatched. There are 19 residues in the CDR3. CDR3 DNA sequence: TGTGCCAGCAGCGTAGAGGCTAGCGGGGGCTATTACTCCTACAATGAGCAGTTCTTC. Its protein is CASSVEASGGYYSYNEQFF.